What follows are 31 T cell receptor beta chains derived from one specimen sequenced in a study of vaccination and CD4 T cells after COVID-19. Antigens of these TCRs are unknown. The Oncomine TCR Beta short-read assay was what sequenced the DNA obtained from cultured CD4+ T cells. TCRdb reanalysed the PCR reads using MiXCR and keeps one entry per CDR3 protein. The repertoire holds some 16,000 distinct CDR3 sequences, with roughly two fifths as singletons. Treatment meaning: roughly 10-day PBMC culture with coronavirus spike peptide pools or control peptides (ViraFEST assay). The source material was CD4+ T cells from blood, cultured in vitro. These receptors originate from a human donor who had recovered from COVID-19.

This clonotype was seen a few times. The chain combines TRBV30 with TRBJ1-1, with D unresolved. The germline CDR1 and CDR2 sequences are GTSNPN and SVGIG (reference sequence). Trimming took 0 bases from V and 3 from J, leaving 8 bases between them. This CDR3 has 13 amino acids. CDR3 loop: CAWSVSSHTEAFF. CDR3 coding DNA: TGTGCCTGGAGTGTTTCCTCCCACACTGAAGCTTTCTTT.

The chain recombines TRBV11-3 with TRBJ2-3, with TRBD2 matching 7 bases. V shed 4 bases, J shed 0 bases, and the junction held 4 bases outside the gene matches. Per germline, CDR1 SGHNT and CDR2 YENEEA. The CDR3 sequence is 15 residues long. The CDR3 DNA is TGTGCCAGCAGCTCTAGCGGTACTAGCACAGATACGCAGTATTTT. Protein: CASSSSGTSTDTQYF.

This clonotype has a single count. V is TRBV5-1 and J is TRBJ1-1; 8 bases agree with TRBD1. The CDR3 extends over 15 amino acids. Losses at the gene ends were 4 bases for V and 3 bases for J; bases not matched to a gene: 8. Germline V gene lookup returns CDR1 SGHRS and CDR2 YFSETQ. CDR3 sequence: CASSPLTGADTEAFF. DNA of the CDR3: TGCGCCAGCAGCCCCCTGACAGGGGCGGACACTGAAGCTTTCTTT.

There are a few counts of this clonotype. DNA of the CDR3: TGTGCCAGCAGCTTCCGGTTTTCTAACTATGGCTACACCTTC. Translation gives CASSFRFSNYGYTF. The rearrangement uses TRBV7-3 and TRBJ1-2; D not certain. This CDR3 spans 14 amino acids. Germline CDR1 SGHTA, CDR2 FQGTGA. Trimming cost V 3 bases and J 0 bases, with 8 bases left between them.

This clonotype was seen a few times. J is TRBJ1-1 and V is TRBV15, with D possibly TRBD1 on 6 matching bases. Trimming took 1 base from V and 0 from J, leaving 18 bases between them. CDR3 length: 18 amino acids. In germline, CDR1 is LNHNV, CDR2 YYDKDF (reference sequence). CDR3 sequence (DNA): TGTGCCACCAGCAGAGGGGGTTTTTTCGGGGGCATGAACACTGAAGCTTTCTTT. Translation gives CATSRGGFFGGMNTEAFF. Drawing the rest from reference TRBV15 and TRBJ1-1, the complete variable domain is DAMVIQNPRYQVTQFGKPVTLSCSQTLNHNVMYWYQQKSSQAPKLLFHYYDKDFNNEADTPDNFQSRRPNTSFCFLDIRSPGLGDTAMYLCATSRGGFFGGMNTEAFFGQGTRLTVV.

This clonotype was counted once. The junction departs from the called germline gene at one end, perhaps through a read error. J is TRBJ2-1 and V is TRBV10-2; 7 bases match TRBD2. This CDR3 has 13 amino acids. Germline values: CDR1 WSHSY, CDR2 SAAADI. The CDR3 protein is CASSEGRETPGVF. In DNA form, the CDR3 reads TGCGCCAGCAGTGAGGGGCGGGAGACGCCCGGGGTCTTC.

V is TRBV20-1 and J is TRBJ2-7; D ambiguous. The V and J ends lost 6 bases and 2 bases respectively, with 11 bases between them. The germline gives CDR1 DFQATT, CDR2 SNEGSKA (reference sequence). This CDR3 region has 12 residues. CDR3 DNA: TGCAGTGCCCCAAGGCCTCCCTACGAGCAGTACTTC. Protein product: CSAPRPPYEQYF.

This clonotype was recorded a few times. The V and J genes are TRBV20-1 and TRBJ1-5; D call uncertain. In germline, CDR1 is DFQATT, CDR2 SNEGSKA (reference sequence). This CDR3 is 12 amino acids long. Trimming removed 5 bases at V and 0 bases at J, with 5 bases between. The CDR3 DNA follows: TGCAGTGCTCCCACTAGCAATCAGCCCCAGCATTTT. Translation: CSAPTSNQPQHF.

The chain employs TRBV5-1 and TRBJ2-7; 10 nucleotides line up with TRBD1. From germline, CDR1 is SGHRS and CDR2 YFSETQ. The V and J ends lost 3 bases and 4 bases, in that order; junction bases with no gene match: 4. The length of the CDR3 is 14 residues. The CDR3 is CASSSGQGWYEQYF. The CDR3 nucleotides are TGCGCCAGCAGCTCGGGACAGGGGTGGTACGAGCAGTACTTC.

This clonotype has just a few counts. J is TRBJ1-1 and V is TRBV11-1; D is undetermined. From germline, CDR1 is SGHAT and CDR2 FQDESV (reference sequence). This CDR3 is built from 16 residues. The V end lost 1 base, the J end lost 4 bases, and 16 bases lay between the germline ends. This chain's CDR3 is CASSLVEAPGGTEAFF. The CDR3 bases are TGTGCCAGCAGCTTAGTAGAGGCACCGGGAGGCACTGAAGCTTTCTTT. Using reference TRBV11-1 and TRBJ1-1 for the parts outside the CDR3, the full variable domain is EAEVAQSPRYKITEKSQAVAFWCDPISGHATLYWYRQILGQGPELLVQFQDESVVDDSQLPKDRFSAERLKGVDSTLKIQPAELGDSAMYLCASSLVEAPGGTEAFFGQGTRLTVV.

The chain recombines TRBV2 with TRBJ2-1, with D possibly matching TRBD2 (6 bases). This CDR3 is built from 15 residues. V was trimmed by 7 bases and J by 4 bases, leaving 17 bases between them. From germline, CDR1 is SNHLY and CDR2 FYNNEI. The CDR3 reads CASTHRLVEYNEQFF. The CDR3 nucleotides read TGTGCCAGCACCCACAGACTAGTGGAGTACAATGAGCAGTTCTTC.

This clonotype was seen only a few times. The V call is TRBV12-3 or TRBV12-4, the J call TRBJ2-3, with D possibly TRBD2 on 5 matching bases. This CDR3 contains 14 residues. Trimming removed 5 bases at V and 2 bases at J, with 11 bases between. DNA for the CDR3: TGTGCCAGCAGTCCTGACTACTCCACAGATACGCAGTATTTT. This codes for CASSPDYSTDTQYF.

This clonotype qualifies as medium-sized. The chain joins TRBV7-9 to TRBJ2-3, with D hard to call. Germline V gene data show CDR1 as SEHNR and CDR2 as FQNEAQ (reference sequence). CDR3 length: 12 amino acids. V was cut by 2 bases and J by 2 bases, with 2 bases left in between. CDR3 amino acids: CASSLSTDTQYF. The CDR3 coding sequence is TGTGCCAGCAGCTTATCCACAGATACGCAGTATTTT. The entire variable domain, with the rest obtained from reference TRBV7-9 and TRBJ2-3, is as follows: DTGVSQNPRHKITKRGQNVTFRCDPISEHNRLYWYRQTLGQGPEFLTYFQNEAQLEKSRLLSDRFSAERPKGSFSTLEIQRTEQGDSAMYLCASSLSTDTQYFGPGTRLTVL.

CDR3 sequence reads: CAGAQHNEQFF. The CDR3 bases are TGTGCCGGCGCCCAGCACAATGAGCAGTTCTTC. J is TRBJ2-1 and V is TRBV30; D call uncertain. The CDR3 has 11 amino acids. The germline CDR1 and CDR2 sequences are GTSNPN and SVGIG (reference sequence). The V and J ends lost 8 bases and 5 bases respectively, with 10 bases between them.

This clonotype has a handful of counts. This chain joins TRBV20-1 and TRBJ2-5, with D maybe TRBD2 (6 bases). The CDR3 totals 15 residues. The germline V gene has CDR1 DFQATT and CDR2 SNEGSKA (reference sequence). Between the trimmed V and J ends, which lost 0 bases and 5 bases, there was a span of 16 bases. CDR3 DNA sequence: TGCAGTGCTAGAGATGAGGCGGGATCCGCGGAGACCCAGTACTTC. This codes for CSARDEAGSAETQYF.

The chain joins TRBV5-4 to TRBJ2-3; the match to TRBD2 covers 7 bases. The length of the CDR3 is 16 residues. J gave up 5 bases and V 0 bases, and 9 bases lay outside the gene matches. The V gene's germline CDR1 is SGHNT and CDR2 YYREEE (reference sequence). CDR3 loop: CASSLGIAGAGDTQYF. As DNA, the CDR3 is TGTGCCAGCAGCTTGGGGATTGCGGGAGCGGGAGATACGCAGTATTTT.

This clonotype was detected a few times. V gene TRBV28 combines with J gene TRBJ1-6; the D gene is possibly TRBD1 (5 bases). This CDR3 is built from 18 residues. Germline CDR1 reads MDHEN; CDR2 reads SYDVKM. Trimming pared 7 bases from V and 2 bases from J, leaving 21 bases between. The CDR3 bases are TGTGCCAGCATGGTGGGGTATCAGGGAGGAACCTATAATTCACCCCTCCACTTT. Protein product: CASMVGYQGGTYNSPLHF. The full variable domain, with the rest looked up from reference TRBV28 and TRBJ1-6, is DVKVTQSSRYLVKRTGEKVFLECVQDMDHENMFWYRQDPGLGLRLIYFSYDVKMKEKGDIPEGYSVSREKKERFSLILESASTNQTSMYLCASMVGYQGGTYNSPLHFGNGTRLTVT.

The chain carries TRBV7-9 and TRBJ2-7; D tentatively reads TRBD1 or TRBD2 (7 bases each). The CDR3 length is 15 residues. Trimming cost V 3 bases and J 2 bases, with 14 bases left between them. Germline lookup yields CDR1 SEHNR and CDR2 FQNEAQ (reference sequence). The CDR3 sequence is CASSFQGGSAYEQYF. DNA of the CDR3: TGTGCCAGCAGCTTCCAGGGGGGGTCGGCCTACGAGCAGTACTTC.

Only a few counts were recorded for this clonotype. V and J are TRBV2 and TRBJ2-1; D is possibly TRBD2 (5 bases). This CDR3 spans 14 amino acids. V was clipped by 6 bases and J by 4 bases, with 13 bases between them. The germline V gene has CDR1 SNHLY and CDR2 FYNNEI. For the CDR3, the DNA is TGTGCCAGCAGGGACTTCGGGGAGTACAATGAGCAGTTCTTC. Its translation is CASRDFGEYNEQFF.

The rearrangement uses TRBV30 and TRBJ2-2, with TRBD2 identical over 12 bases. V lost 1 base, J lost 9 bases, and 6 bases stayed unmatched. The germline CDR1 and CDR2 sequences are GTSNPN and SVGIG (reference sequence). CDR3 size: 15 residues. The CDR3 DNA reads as TGTGCCTGGAGTGCGACTAGCGGGAGTCCCCGGGAGCTGTTTTTT. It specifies CAWSATSGSPRELFF.

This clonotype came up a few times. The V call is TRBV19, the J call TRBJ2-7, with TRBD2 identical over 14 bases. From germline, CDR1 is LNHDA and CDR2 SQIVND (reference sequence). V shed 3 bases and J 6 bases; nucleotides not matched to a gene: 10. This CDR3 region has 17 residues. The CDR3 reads CASSMGTSGSYGGEQYF. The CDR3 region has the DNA TGTGCCAGTAGTATGGGGACTAGCGGGAGTTATGGTGGCGAGCAGTACTTC.

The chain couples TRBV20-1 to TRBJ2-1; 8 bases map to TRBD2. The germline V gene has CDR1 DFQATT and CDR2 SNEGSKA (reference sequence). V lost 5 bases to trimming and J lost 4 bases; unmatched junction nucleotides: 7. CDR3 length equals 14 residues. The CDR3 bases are TGCAGTGCTCCTAGCGGGCTGGGGTACAATGAGCAGTTCTTC. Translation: CSAPSGLGYNEQFF.

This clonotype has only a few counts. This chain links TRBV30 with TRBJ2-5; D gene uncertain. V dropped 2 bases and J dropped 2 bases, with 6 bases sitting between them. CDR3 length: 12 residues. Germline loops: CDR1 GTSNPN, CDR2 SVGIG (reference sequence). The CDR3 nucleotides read TGTGCCTGGAGTCAGCAACAAGAGACCCAGTACTTC. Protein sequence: CAWSQQQETQYF.

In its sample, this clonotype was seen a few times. The CDR3 bases are TGTGCCAGCAGCCAATCTACTGAGCAGTTCTTC. Translated: CASSQSTEQFF. The chain employs TRBV7-2 and TRBJ2-1; no reliable D call. CDR3 length: 11 amino acids. The germline V gene has CDR1 SGHTA and CDR2 FQGNSA. Trimming cost V 5 bases and J 9 bases, with 8 bases left between them.

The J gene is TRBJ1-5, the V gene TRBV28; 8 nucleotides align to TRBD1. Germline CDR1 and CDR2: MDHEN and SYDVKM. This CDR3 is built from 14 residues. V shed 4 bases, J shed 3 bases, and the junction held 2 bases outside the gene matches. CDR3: CASSSDRVNQPQHF. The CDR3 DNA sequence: TGTGCCAGCAGTTCGGACAGGGTCAATCAGCCCCAGCATTTT.

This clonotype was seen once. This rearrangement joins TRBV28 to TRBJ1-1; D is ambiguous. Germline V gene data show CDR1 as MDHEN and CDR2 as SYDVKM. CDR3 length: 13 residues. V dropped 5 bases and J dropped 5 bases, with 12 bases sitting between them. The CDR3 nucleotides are TGTGCCAGCAGTGCCAGTGTAAGGACTGAAGCTTTCTTT. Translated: CASSASVRTEAFF.

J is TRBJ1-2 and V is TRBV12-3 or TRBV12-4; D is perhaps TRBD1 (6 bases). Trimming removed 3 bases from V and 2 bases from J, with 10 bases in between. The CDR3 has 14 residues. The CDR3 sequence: CASSFGGNNYGYTF. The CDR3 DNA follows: TGTGCCAGCAGTTTCGGGGGCAACAACTATGGCTACACCTTC.

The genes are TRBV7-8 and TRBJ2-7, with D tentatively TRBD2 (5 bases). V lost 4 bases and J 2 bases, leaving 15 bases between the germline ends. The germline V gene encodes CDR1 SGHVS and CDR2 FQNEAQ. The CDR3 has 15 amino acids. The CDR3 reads CASSSQSGSPYEQYF. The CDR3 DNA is TGTGCCAGCAGCTCCCAGAGCGGTTCCCCCTACGAGCAGTACTTC.

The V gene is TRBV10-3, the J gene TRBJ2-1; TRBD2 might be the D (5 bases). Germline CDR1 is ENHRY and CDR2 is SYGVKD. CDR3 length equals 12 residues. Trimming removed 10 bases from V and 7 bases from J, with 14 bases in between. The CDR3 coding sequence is TGTGCCACCGCCGCGGGCTTGAATGAGCAGTTCTTC. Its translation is CATAAGLNEQFF.

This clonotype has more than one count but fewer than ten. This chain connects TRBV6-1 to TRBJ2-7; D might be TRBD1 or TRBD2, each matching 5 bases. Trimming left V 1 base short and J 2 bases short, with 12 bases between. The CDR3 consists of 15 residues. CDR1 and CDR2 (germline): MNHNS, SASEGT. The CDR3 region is CASSEEGTSPYEQYF. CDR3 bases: TGTGCCAGCAGTGAAGAAGGGACGTCACCCTACGAGCAGTACTTC.

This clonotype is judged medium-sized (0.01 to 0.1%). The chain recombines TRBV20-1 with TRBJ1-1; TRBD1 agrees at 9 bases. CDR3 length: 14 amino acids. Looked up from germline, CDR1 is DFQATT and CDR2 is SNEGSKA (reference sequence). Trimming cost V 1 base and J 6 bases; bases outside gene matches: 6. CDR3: CSARGTGGSAEAFF. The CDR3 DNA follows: TGCAGTGCTAGAGGTACAGGGGGCTCGGCTGAAGCTTTCTTT.